This TCR beta chain comes out of a study of blood T cells in healthy people across ages. Details on this clonotype: Its antigen is undetermined.

Overall study findings and caveats: Unsorted PBMC input precluded a conclusive naive versus antigen-experienced comparison.

Donors were healthy Caucasian individuals from Russia aged roughly 6 to 95. The CDR3 is 15 residues long. The germline V gene encodes CDR1 MNHEY and CDR2 SVGAGI. Trimming removed 0 bases at V and 4 bases at J, with 7 bases between. The use of a sample-barcoded 5' primer and a J-beta primer mix characterized a second PCR of 7 to 11 cycles. TCRdb reanalysed the 5' RACE reads using MiXCR and keeps one entry per CDR3 protein. The sample holds hundreds of thousands of distinct CDR3 sequences, 58% seen once. V is TRBV6-5 and J is TRBJ1-6, with D uncertain. The source is a man aged 25-45 years in good health. What was sequenced was blood. CDR3 in DNA: TGTGCCAGCAGTTACTCGAAACAGTATAATTCACCCCTCCACTTT. As protein: CASSYSKQYNSPLHF.